This T cell receptor beta chain was documented in a study of T cell changes during pregnancy in multiple sclerosis. TCRdb's copy holds only in-frame clones and misses some; the assay was immunoSEQ multiplex PCR. The table includes under 40,000 clones, about 91% detected once. CDR1 and CDR2 (germline): MDHEN, SYDVKM. This CDR3 spans 14 amino acids. V lost 5 bases and J 5 bases, leaving 16 bases between the germline ends. The input for sequencing was CD4+ T cells from peripheral blood mononuclear cells, taken in the third trimester of pregnancy. The sequence derives from a female donor in good health, enrolled as a control in a pregnancy study. The chain recombines TRBV28 with TRBJ2-7; no clear D. In DNA, the CDR3 is TGTGCCAGCAGTCCCGTCGCGCGGATGCACGAGCAGTACTTC. Its protein is CASSPVARMHEQYF.